The present T cell receptor beta chain was sequenced within a study of T cells in Graves' hyperthyroidism and ophthalmopathy. From RNA transcripts, TCR beta CDR3 regions were amplified. An initial round of RT-PCR targeting the TCR CDR3 relied on the HTBI primer set. TCRdb re-derived calls from the multiplex PCR reads in MiXCR, one entry per CDR3 protein. This sample carries roughly 500,000 distinct CDR3 sequences, 11% to 15% of them seen once, and the ten largest clones take about 5.8%. General study findings and limits: Ophthalmopathy and stable hyperthyroidism were separated by a 13 V-J model. The model's output predicted ophthalmopathy at a median of about 6.5 months prior to onset.

To note about this clonotype: Its target is not known.

Exclusion of a patient resulted from uncontrolled infection, other autoimmune disease, pregnancy or lactation. Together with thyroid ultrasound, orbital computed tomography, serum thyroxine and TRAb, clinical symptoms were used for diagnoses. The V gene lost 7 bases and the J gene lost 6 bases, with 12 bases spanning the gap. This CDR3 has 13 residues. Per germline, CDR1 MNHNS and CDR2 SASEGT. The chain couples TRBV6-1 to TRBJ2-2; D gene uncertain. This receptor was taken from a woman aged 30 to 39 with Graves' hyperthyroidism that later progressed to Graves' ophthalmopathy. Material: blood. The CDR3 bases are TGTGCCAGCATGCAGTTTTTGGCCGGGGAGCTGTTTTTT. Encoded protein: CASMQFLAGELFF.